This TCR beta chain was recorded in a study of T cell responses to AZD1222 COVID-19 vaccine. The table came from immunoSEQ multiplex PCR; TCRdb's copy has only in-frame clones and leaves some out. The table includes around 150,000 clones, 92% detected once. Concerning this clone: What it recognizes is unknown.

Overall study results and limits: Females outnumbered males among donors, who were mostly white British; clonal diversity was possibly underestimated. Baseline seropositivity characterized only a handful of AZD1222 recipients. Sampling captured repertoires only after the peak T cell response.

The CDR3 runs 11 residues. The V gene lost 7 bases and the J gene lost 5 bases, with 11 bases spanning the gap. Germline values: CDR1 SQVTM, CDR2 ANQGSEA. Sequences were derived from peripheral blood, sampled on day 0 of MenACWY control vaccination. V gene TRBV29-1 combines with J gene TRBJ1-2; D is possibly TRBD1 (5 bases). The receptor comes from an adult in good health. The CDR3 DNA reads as TGCAGCGAGCAGACAGCGTATGGCTACACCTTC. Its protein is CSEQTAYGYTF.